This T cell receptor (beta chain) is drawn from a study of beta chain features in type 1 diabetes. Study-wide results and caveats: PCR may have favored shorter templates equally in patients and controls.

This clone was seen at least ten times. Its antigen is unidentified. Isolated RNA was reverse transcribed in full, so expressed TCRB transcripts were sequenced. Sequencing was performed with immunoSEQ multiplex PCR; in TCRdb, only in-frame clones are kept and a portion is missing. The table includes about 450,000 clones, about 10% detected once. The CDR3 consists of 12 residues. Trimming removed 4 bases at V and 0 bases at J, with 5 bases between. CDR1 and CDR2 from the germline V gene are GTSNPN and SVGIG (reference sequence). The chain employs TRBV30 and TRBJ2-3; D remains unclear. The sequenced material came from naive CD4+ T cells from blood. This clonotype was sampled from a woman in her late teens or twenties in good health. CDR3 sequence (DNA): TGTGCCTGGATTCGGAGCACAGATACGCAGTATTTT. This translates into CAWIRSTDTQYF. Looking up the rest from reference TRBV30 and TRBJ2-3 gives the full variable domain: SQTIHQWPATLVQPVGSPLSLECTVEGTSNPNLYWYRQAAGRGLQLLFYSVGIGQISSEVPQNLSASRPQDRQFILSSKKLLLSDSGFYLCAWIRSTDTQYFGPGTRLTVL.